Listed below are T cell receptor beta chains from one sample, sequenced in a study of cytomegalovirus exposure and HLA in healthy donors. Data came from immunoSEQ multiplex PCR; TCRdb stores just in-frame clones and leaves some out. The repertoire holds tens of thousands of clones, with 82% as singletons. Sequenced input: PBMCs. These receptors originate from a man younger than 40 in good health and CMV-seronegative. Both conserved end residues are part of each CDR3. D genes are given only for firm matches. The listing skips clone size in some rows; elsewhere it reads once, few, many or a size class.

CATSSRRGGAGELFF | TGTGCCACCAGCAGTCGGCGGGGTGGGGCCGGGGAGCTGTTTTTT | . | TRBJ2-2 | . | TRBV15
CAATQFSNQPQHF | TGTGCTGCGACTCAATTTAGCAATCAGCCCCAGCATTTT | . | TRBJ1-5 | . | TRBV28
CASSERTGGLWTQHF | TGTGCCAGCAGTGAGAGGACAGGTGGCCTTTGGACCCAGCATTTT | TRBD1 | TRBJ1-5 | . | TRBV2
CSASIQPQAFF | TGCAGTGCTAGCATACAACCCCAAGCTTTCTTT | . | TRBJ1-1 | once | TRBV20-1
CASSYPPSYEQYF | TGTGCCAGCAGTTACCCCCCTTCCTACGAGCAGTACTTC | . | TRBJ2-7 | . | TRBV6-5
CASSLTGGEDTQYF | TGTGCCAGCAGCCTGACAGGGGGCGAGGATACGCAGTATTTT | TRBD1 | TRBJ2-3 | . | TRBV11-3
CASRGGSGQPQHF | TGTGCCAGCAGAGGGGGTTCGGGACAGCCCCAGCATTTT | . | TRBJ1-5 | . | TRBV2
CASSPRGEQYF | TGTGCCAGCAGTCCCCGAGGGGAGCAGTACTTC | . | TRBJ2-7 | . | TRBV28
CASSLDPRGRSFTVNEKLFF | TGCGCCAGCAGCTTGGACCCACGGGGAAGGAGCTTCACAGTTAATGAAAAACTGTTTTTT | . | TRBJ1-4 | . | TRBV5-1
CASSSLAGGPTGELFF | TGTGCCAGCAGCTCCCTAGCGGGAGGGCCCACCGGGGAGCTGTTTTTT | TRBD2 | TRBJ2-2 | . | TRBV5-5
CASSPETGVANYGYTF | TGTGCCAGCAGCCCCGAGACAGGGGTAGCTAACTATGGCTACACCTTC | TRBD1 | TRBJ1-2 | . | TRBV7-2
CAGNPQGPQETQYF | TGTGCCGGCAACCCCCAGGGTCCCCAAGAGACCCAGTACTTC | . | TRBJ2-5 | . | TRBV27
CASRRQGDRTNEKLFF | TGTGCCAGCAGGCGACAGGGGGATAGAACTAATGAAAAACTGTTTTTT | TRBD1 | TRBJ1-4 | . | TRBV2
CASSLTGMNTEAFF | TGCGCCAGCAGTCTGACAGGGATGAACACTGAAGCTTTCTTT | TRBD1 | TRBJ1-1 | once | TRBV5-1
CATSGGGSTDTQYF | TGTGCCACCAGCGGGGGGGGCAGCACAGATACGCAGTATTTT | . | TRBJ2-3 | . | TRBV15
CASSLMLVYEQYF | TGTGCCAGCAGCTTGATGCTAGTCTACGAGCAGTACTTC | . | TRBJ2-7 | . | TRBV5-6
CATSWQGKVQETQYF | TGTGCCACCTCGTGGCAGGGAAAAGTTCAAGAGACCCAGTACTTC | . | TRBJ2-5 | . | TRBV7-9
CAWSSGLNYEQYF | TGTGCCTGGAGTTCAGGGCTAAACTACGAGCAGTACTTC | . | TRBJ2-7 | . | TRBV30
CASSRTPTANTEAFF | TGTGCCAGTAGTAGAACCCCGACAGCGAACACTGAAGCTTTCTTT | . | TRBJ1-1 | . | TRBV19
CATSSGDRDPAYEQYF | TGTGCCACCAGCAGTGGCGACAGGGATCCTGCCTACGAGCAGTACTTC | TRBD1 | TRBJ2-7 | . | TRBV15
CANRQGAGETQYF | TGTGCCAACAGACAGGGGGCGGGAGAGACCCAGTACTTC | TRBD1 | TRBJ2-5 | . | TRBV6-6
CASSKDRAGANVLTF | TGTGCCAGCTCAAAGGACAGGGCTGGGGCCAACGTCCTGACTTTC | TRBD1 | TRBJ2-6 | . | TRBV18
CASSLGTKGRVGNQPQHF | TGTGCCAGCAGCTTGGGGACAAAAGGGAGGGTTGGCAATCAGCCCCAGCATTTT | . | TRBJ1-5 | . | TRBV7-2
CASSLSGGNEQFF | TGTGCCAGCAGTTTATCGGGTGGGAATGAGCAGTTCTTC | . | TRBJ2-1 | once | TRBV28
CASSFTGQRGNYEQYF | TGTGCCAGCAGCTTTACGGGGCAGCGGGGAAACTACGAGCAGTACTTC | TRBD2 | TRBJ2-7 | . | TRBV7-2
CARGGPGPNYGYTF | TGTGCCAGGGGGGGACCGGGACCCAACTATGGCTACACCTTC | . | TRBJ1-2 | few | TRBV2
CASSQSRNGETQYF | TGTGCCAGCTCACAATCCAGGAATGGGGAGACCCAGTACTTC | . | TRBJ2-5 | . | TRBV18
CASSQVTGRANYGYTF | TGTGCCAGCAGCCAAGTGACAGGCCGGGCCAACTATGGCTACACCTTC | . | TRBJ1-2 | . | TRBV14
CASSFRGGPGLTDTQYF | TGTGCCAGCAGCTTCCGGGGGGGCCCAGGGCTCACAGATACGCAGTATTTT | TRBD2 | TRBJ2-3 | . | TRBV7-2